The clone carrying this TCR beta chain was counted ten times or more. The target antigen is unknown. The CDR3 spans 14 residues. Trimming left V 5 bases short and J 8 bases short, with 16 bases between. In germline, CDR1 is SNHLY, CDR2 FYNNEI. This sample is drawn from a study of beta chain features in type 1 diabetes. Whole-study results and caveats: Shortening of TCRB CDR3s, moderate but significant, appeared in all four CD4+ subsets of Type 1 diabetes patients. HLA influence on TCRB rearrangement stayed unresolved here.

The study reverse transcribed the entire isolated RNA, so it sequenced expressed TCRB transcripts. Clones were sequenced by immunoSEQ multiplex PCR, and TCRdb holds only the in-frame ones, with some missing. The sample records 400,000 or so clones, about 10% being singletons. Averaging about 100 mL, one heparinised blood draw was given by each donor. CD4+ cells of the naive, central memory, regulatory and stem cell-like memory types were sorted via CD45RO/CCR7/CD25/CD127/CD95/CD27. V and J are TRBV2 and TRBJ2-4; TRBD1 is a possible D gene (5 bases). Input material: central memory CD4+ T cells from blood. The sequence was collected from a man younger than 45 with type 1 diabetes. The DNA of the CDR3 is TGTGCCAGCAGTTTATCAGCCAGGGATGACATTCAGTACTTC. This sequence encodes CASSLSARDDIQYF.